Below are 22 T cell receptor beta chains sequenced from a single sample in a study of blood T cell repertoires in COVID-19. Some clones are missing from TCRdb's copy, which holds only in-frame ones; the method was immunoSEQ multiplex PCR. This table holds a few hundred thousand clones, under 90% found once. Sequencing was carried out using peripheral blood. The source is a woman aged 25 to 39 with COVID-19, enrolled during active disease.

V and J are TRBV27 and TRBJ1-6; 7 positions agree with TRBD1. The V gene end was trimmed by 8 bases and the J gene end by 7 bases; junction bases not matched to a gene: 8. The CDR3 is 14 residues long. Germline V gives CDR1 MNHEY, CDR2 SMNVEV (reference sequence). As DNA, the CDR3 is TGTGCCAGCCGTACCGGGACAGAGAATTCACCCCTCCACTTT. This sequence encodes CASRTGTENSPLHF.

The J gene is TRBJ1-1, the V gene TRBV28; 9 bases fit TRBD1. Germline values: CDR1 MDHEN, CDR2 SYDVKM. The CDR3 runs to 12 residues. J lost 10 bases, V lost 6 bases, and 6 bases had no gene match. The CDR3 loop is CASSPEQGAAFF. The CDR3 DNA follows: TGTGCCAGCAGCCCGGAACAGGGGGCAGCTTTCTTT.

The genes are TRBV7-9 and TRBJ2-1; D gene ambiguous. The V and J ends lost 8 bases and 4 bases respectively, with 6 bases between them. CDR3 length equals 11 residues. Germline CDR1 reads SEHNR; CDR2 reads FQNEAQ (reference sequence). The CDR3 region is CASGAYNEQFF. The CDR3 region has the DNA TGTGCCAGCGGAGCTTACAATGAGCAGTTCTTC. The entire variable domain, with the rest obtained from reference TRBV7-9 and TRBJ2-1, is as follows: DTGVSQNPRHKITKRGQNVTFRCDPISEHNRLYWYRQTLGQGPEFLTYFQNEAQLEKSRLLSDRFSAERPKGSFSTLEIQRTEQGDSAMYLCASGAYNEQFFGPGTRLTVL.

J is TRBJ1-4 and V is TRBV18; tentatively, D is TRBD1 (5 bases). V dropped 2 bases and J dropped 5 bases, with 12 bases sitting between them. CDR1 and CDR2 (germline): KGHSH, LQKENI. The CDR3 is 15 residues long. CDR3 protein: CASSPSGAGNEKLFF. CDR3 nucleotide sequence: TGTGCCAGCTCACCATCCGGGGCGGGGAATGAAAAACTGTTTTTT.

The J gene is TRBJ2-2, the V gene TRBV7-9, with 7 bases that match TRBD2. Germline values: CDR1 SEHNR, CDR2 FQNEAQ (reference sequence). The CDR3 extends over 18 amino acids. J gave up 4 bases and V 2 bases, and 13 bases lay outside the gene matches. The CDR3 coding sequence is TGTGCCAGCAGCTTACCGGCCGGCGGGAGCGCGGTCACCGGGGAGCTGTTTTTT. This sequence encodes CASSLPAGGSAVTGELFF.

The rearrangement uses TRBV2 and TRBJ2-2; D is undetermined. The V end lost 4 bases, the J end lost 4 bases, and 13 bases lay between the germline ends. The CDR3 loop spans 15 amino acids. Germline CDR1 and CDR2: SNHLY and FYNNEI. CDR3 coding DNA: TGTGCCAGCAGTGGTCAGCGATCTGCCACCGGGGAGCTGTTTTTT. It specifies CASSGQRSATGELFF.

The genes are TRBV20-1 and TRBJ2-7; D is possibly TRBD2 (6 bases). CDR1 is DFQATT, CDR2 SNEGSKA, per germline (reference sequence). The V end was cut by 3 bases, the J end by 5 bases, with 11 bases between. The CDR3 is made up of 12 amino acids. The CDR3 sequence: CSASLRDHEQYF. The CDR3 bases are TGCAGTGCTAGTTTGCGGGACCACGAGCAGTACTTC.

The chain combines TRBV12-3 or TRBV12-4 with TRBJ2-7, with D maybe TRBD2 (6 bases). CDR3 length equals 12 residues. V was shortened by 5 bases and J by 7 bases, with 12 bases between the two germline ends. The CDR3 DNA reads TGTGCCAGCAGTCGATCGACTAGAGAGCAGTACTTC. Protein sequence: CASSRSTREQYF.

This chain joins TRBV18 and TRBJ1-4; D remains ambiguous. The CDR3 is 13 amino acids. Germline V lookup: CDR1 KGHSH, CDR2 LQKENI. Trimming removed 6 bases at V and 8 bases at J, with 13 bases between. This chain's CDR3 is CASSTGGLEKLFF. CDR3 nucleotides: TGTGCCAGCTCGACCGGCGGGTTGGAAAAACTGTTTTTT.

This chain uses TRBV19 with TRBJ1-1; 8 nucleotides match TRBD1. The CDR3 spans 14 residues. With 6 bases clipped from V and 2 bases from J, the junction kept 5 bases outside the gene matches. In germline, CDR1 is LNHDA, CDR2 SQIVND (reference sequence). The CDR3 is CASSADRANTEAFF. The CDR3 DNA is TGTGCCAGTAGCGCGGACAGGGCAAACACTGAAGCTTTCTTT.

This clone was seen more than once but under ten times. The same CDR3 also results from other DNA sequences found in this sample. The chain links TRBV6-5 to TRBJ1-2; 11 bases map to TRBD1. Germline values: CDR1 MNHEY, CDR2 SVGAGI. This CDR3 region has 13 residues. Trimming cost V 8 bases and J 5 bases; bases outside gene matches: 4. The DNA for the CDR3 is TGTGCCAGCCGGACAGGGGGCGGTTATGGCTACACCTTC. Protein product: CASRTGGGYGYTF.

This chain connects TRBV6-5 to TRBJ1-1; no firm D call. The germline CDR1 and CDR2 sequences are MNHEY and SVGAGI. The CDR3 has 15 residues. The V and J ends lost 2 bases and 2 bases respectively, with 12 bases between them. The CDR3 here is CASSYGVAGNTEAFF. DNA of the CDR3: TGTGCCAGCAGTTACGGGGTTGCGGGAAACACTGAAGCTTTCTTT.

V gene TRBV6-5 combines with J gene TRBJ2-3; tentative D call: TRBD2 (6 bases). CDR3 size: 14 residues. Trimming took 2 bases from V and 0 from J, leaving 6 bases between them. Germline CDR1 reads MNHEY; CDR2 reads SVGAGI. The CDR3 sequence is CASSYRESTDTQYF. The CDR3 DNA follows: TGTGCCAGCAGTTACCGGGAGAGCACAGATACGCAGTATTTT.

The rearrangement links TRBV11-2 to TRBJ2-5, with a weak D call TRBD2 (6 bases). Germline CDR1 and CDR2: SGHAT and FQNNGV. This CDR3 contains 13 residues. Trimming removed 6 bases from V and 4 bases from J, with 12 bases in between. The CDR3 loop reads CASRTSFSETQYF. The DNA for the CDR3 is TGTGCCAGCAGGACTAGTTTCTCAGAGACCCAGTACTTC. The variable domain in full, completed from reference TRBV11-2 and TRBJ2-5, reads EAGVAQSPRYKIIEKRQSVAFWCNPISGHATLYWYQQILGQGPKLLIQFQNNGVVDDSQLPKDRFSAERLKGVDSTLKIQPAKLEDSAVYLCASRTSFSETQYFGPGTRLLVL.

The CDR3 spells CASSLELAYSYNEQFF. CDR3 nucleotides: TGCGCCAGCAGCTTGGAACTAGCGTACTCCTACAATGAGCAGTTCTTC. The chain is built from TRBV5-1 and TRBJ2-1; TRBD2 matches at 7 bases. The CDR3 is 16 amino acids. Germline V CDR1 and CDR2: SGHRS, YFSETQ. V gave up 0 bases and J gave up 0 bases; unmatched junction bases: 3.

Written as DNA, the CDR3 is TGTGCCAGCAGCGTCCAAGAGGAGCCGCGCTATGGCTACACCTTC. Its translation is CASSVQEEPRYGYTF. The rearrangement links TRBV5-8 to TRBJ1-2, with D unclear. Per the germline V gene, CDR1 is SGHTS and CDR2 is YDEGEE. V dropped 4 bases and J dropped 4 bases, with 17 bases sitting between them. The CDR3 covers 15 residues.

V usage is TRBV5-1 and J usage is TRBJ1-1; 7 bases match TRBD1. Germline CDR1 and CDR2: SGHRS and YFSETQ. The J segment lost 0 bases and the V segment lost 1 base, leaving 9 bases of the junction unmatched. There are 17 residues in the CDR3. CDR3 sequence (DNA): TGCGCCAGCAGCTTGAAAGTAGCAGGGGGTCTGAACACTGAAGCTTTCTTT. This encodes CASSLKVAGGLNTEAFF. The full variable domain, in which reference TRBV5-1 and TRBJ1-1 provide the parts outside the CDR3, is KAGVTQTPRYLIKTRGQQVTLSCSPISGHRSVSWYQQTPGQGLQFLFEYFSETQRNKGNFPGRFSGRQFSNSRSEMNVSTLELGDSALYLCASSLKVAGGLNTEAFFGQGTRLTVV.

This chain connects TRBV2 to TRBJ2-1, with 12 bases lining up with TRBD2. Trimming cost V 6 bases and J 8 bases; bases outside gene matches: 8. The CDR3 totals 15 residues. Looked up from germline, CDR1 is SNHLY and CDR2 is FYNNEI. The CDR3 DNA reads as TGTGCCAGCAGGTTACTAGCGGGAGGTTACGATGAGCAGTTCTTC. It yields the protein CASRLLAGGYDEQFF. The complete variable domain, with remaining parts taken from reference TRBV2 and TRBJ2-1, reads EPEVTQTPSHQVTQMGQEVILRCVPISNHLYFYWYRQILGQKVEFLVSFYNNEISEKSEIFDDQFSVERPDGSNFTLKIRSTKLEDSAMYFCASRLLAGGYDEQFFGPGTRLTVL.

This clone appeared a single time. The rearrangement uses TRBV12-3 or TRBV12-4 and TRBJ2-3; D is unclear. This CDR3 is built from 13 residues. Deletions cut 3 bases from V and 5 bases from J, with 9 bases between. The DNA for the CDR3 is TGTGCCAGCAGTTTGGCGGCAATAGATACGCAGTATTTT. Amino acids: CASSLAAIDTQYF.

The CDR3 nucleotides are TGTGCCTGGAGTGTACTGGCGGGAGGGCCCGAGACCCAGTACTTC. Protein: CAWSVLAGGPETQYF. The rearrangement uses TRBV30 and TRBJ2-5; the match to TRBD2 covers 9 bases. The V segment lost 0 bases and the J segment 5 bases; nucleotides outside the gene matches: 7. The germline V gene has CDR1 GTSNPN and CDR2 SVGIG (reference sequence). There are 15 residues in the CDR3.

The CDR3 DNA sequence: TGTGCCAGCACCTCCGAGGCGGGGAGTGGAAACACCATATATTTT. Encoded protein: CASTSEAGSGNTIYF. The chain employs TRBV2 and TRBJ1-3, with D hard to call. Germline CDR1 is SNHLY and CDR2 is FYNNEI. The CDR3 is 15 residues long. V dropped 7 bases and J dropped 3 bases, with 16 bases sitting between them. Complete variable domain (other parts from reference TRBV2 and TRBJ1-3): EPEVTQTPSHQVTQMGQEVILRCVPISNHLYFYWYRQILGQKVEFLVSFYNNEISEKSEIFDDQFSVERPDGSNFTLKIRSTKLEDSAMYFCASTSEAGSGNTIYFGEGSWLTVV.

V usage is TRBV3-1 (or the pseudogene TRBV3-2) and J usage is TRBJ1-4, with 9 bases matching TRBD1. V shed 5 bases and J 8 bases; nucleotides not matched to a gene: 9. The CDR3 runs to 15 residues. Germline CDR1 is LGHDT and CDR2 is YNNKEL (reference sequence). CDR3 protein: CASSSPGQGGEKLFF. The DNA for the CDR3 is TGTGCCAGCAGCTCACCGGGACAGGGCGGCGAAAAACTGTTTTTT.